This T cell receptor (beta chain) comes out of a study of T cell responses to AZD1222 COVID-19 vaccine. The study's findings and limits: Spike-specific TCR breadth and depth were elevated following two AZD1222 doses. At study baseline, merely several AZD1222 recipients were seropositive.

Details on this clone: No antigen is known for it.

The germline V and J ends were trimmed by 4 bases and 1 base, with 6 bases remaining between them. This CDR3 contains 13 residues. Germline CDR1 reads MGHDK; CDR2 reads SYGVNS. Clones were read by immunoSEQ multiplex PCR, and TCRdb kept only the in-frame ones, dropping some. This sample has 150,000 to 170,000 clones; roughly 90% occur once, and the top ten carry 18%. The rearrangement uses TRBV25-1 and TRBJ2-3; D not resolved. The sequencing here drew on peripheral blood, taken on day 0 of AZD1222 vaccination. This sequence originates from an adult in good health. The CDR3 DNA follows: TGTGCCAGCAGTGTATCGGGCACAGATACGCAGTATTTT. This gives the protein CASSVSGTDTQYF.